Reported below is one T cell receptor (beta chain). Its antigen is currently unknown. As every portion of the isolated RNA was reverse transcribed, the sequencing read expressed TCRB transcripts. Generated by immunoSEQ multiplex PCR, the TCRdb table keeps only in-frame clones and is missing some. Counted here are 150,000 to 200,000 clones, approximately 62% occurring once; the ten biggest clones make up about 0.1%. Every donor had blood drawn once into heparin, approximately 0.11 L on average. These data belong to a study of beta chain features in type 1 diabetes. Study overall: Patients shared similar age, gender and cell yields with healthy donors.

Study-level findings and limits: Within each of all four CD4+ subsets, Type 1 diabetes patients had TCRB CDR3s that were moderately but significantly shorter.

The length of the CDR3 is 12 residues. With 7 bases removed from V and 4 bases from J, the gap between germline ends came to 8 bases. In germline, CDR1 is MDHEN, CDR2 SYDVKM. The chain has TRBV28 and TRBJ1-5; D is unresolved. The sequence came from a man aged 25-45 years with type 1 diabetes. Specimen: naive CD4+ T cells from blood. The CDR3 loop is CASTSGNQPQHF. As DNA, the CDR3 is TGTGCCAGCACCTCGGGGAATCAGCCCCAGCATTTT.